This passage covers 6 T cell receptor beta chains from one sample sequenced in a study of T cell responses to AZD1222 COVID-19 vaccine. Sequencing used immunoSEQ multiplex PCR; TCRdb keeps in-frame clones, though not all of them. The repertoire holds 150,000 to 200,000 clones, with 94% as singletons. The sequencing used peripheral blood, collected on day 0 of AZD1222 vaccination. These receptors were taken from an adult in good health.

CDR3 in amino acids: CASSLEARSYEQYF. The CDR3 region has the DNA TGCGCCAGCAGCTTGGAGGCCAGGAGCTACGAGCAGTACTTC. The chain couples TRBV5-1 to TRBJ2-7; unclear D gene. This CDR3 is 14 amino acids long. Germline CDR1 is SGHRS and CDR2 is YFSETQ. The V and J ends lost 0 bases and 3 bases respectively, with 10 bases between them.

The rearrangement links TRBV2 to TRBJ1-6, with D unresolved. This CDR3 has 14 residues. The germline CDR1 and CDR2 sequences are SNHLY and FYNNEI. Trimming stripped 2 bases from V and 9 bases from J, with 11 bases between. The CDR3 loop reads CASSERGTGSPLHF. CDR3 DNA sequence: TGTGCCAGCAGTGAAAGAGGAACGGGTTCACCCCTCCACTTT.

In this sample, this clone turned up once. This chain uses TRBV4-2 with TRBJ1-5; no clear D gene. Per the germline V gene, CDR1 is LGHNA and CDR2 is YNFKEQ. With 3 bases removed from V and 1 base from J, the gap between germline ends came to 4 bases. The CDR3 runs 13 residues. CDR3 nucleotide sequence: TGTGCCAGCAGCCAGGGGAGCAATCAGCCCCAGCATTTT. Translating it yields CASSQGSNQPQHF.

The rearrangement joins TRBV30 to TRBJ1-1; TRBD1 might be the D (5 bases). The germline gives CDR1 GTSNPN, CDR2 SVGIG (reference sequence). There are 13 residues in the CDR3. Trimming pared 1 base from V and 1 base from J, leaving 7 bases between. The CDR3 region has the DNA TGTGCCTGGAGTGGACAGTGGAACACTGAAGCTTTCTTT. Protein: CAWSGQWNTEAFF. Together with reference TRBV30 and TRBJ1-1, the CDR3 gives the full variable domain: SQTIHQWPATLVQPVGSPLSLECTVEGTSNPNLYWYRQAAGRGLQLLFYSVGIGQISSEVPQNLSASRPQDRQFILSSKKLLLSDSGFYLCAWSGQWNTEAFFGQGTRLTVV.

The chain joins TRBV20-1 to TRBJ2-3, with 8 nucleotides matching TRBD2. In germline, CDR1 is DFQATT, CDR2 SNEGSKA (reference sequence). The CDR3 extends over 17 amino acids. The V and J ends lost 3 bases and 2 bases, in that order; junction bases with no gene match: 13. The CDR3 DNA reads TGCAGTGCTAGTCCCAGCGGGAGCTTCCAGGCCACAGATACGCAGTATTTT. It specifies CSASPSGSFQATDTQYF.

J is TRBJ1-1 and V is TRBV2, with D possibly matching TRBD1 (5 bases). V was cut by 8 bases and J by 0 bases, with 13 bases left in between. Germline values: CDR1 SNHLY, CDR2 FYNNEI. There are 14 residues in the CDR3. CDR3 in DNA: TGTGCCAGCCAGGGAAATCCCCTGAACACTGAAGCTTTCTTT. This sequence encodes CASQGNPLNTEAFF.